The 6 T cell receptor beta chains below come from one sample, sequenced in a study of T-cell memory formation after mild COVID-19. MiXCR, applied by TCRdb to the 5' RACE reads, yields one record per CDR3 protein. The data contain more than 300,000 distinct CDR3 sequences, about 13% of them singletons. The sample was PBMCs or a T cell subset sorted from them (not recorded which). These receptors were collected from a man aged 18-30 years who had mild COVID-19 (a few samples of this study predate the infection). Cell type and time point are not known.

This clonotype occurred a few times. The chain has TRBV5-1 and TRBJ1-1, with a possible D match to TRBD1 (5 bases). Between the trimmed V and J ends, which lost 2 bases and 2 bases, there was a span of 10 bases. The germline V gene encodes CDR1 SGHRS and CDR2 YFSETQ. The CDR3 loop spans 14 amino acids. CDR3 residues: CASSFSGTNTEAFF. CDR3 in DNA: TGCGCCAGCAGCTTCTCCGGGACTAACACTGAAGCTTTCTTT.

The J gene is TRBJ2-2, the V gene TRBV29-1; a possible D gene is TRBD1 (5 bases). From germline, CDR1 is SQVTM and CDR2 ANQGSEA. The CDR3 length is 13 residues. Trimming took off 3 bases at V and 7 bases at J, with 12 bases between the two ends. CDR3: CSVDKGLNGELFF. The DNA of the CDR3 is TGCAGCGTTGATAAGGGGCTGAACGGGGAGCTGTTTTTT.

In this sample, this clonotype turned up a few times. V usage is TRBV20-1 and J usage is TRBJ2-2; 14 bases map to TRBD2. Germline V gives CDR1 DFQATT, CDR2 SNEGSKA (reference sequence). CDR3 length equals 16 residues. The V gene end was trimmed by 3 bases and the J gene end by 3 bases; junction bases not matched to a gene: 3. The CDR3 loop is CSASGTSGSHTGELFF. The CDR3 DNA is TGCAGTGCTAGTGGGACTAGCGGGAGTCACACCGGGGAGCTGTTTTTT.

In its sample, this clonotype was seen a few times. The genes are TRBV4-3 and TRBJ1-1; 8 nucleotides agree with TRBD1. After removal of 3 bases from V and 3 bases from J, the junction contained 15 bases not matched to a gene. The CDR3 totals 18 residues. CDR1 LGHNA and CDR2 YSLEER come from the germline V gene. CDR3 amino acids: CASSHEFTQGARYTEAFF. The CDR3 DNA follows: TGCGCCAGCAGCCACGAGTTCACGCAGGGGGCGAGGTACACTGAAGCTTTCTTT.

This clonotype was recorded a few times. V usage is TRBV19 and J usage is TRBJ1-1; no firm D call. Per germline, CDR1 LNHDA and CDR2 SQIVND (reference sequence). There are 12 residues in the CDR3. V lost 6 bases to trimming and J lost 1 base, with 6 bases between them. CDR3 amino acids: CASRGGNTEAFF. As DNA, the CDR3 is TGTGCCAGTAGGGGAGGGAACACTGAAGCTTTCTTT.

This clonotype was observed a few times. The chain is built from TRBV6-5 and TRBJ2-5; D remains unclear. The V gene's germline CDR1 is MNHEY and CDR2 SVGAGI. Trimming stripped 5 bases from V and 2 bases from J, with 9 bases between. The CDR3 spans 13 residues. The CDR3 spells CASSGRVQETQYF. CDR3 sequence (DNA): TGTGCCAGCAGTGGGCGAGTACAAGAGACCCAGTACTTC.